The entry that follows covers one T cell receptor (beta chain) sequence. Its antigen is unknown. Germline loops: CDR1 MGHRA, CDR2 YSYEKL. V dropped 1 base and J dropped 6; count of bases not matched to a gene: 7. CDR3 size: 17 residues. This sample was included in a study of beta chain features in type 1 diabetes. The study's findings and limits: Using cDNA template may skew counts toward highly expressing activated cells. Naive, central memory and regulatory TCRB repertoires appeared more similar among patients than healthy donors. Among type 1 diabetes patients, VDJ junctions had fewer insertions and more deletions.

Expressed TCRB transcripts were sequenced, since all the RNA that had been isolated was reverse transcribed. Using immunoSEQ multiplex PCR, the repertoire was profiled, and TCRdb retains in-frame clones only, with some absent. The sample carries a few hundred thousand clones, around 20% recorded once. The sequencing sample was made of naive CD4+ T cells from blood. This chain connects TRBV4-1 to TRBJ2-2; 11 bases match TRBD2. The TCR comes from a woman younger than 30 in good health. CDR3 loop: CASSQGLAGRGAGELFF. The CDR3 DNA is TGCGCCAGCAGCCAAGGACTAGCGGGGAGAGGGGCCGGGGAGCTGTTTTTT.